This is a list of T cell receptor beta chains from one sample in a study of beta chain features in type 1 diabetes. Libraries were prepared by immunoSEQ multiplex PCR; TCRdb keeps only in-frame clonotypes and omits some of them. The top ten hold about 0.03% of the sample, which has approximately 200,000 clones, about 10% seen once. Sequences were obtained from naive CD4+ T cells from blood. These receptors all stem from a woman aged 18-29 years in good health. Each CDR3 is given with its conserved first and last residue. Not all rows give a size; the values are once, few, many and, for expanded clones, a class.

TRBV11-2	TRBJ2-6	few	CASSLVRGGADGANVLTF
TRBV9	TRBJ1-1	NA	CASSVVGDTNTEAFF
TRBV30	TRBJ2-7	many	CASGGVTSYEQYF
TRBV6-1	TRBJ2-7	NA	CASSVRGGEQYF
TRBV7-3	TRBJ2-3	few	CASSLTGAGATDTQYF
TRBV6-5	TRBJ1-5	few	CASSKASGRDQPQHF
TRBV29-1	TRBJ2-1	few	CSVSSGGVYNEQFF
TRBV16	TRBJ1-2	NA	CASSPPDRGRDGYTF
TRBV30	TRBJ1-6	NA	CAWSRPGRSYNSPLHF
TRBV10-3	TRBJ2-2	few	CAIGLAGDTGELFF
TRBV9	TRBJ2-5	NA	CASSVGRGVEETQYF
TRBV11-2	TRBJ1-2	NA	CASGRGNYGYTF
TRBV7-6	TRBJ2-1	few	CASSLVPGSGNNEQFF
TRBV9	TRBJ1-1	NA	CASSVDPWGGANTEAFF
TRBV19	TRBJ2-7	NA	CASSIGLATTSYEQYF
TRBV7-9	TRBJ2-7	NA	CASSLGGLYEQYF
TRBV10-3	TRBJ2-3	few	CAISDPRGQDTQYF
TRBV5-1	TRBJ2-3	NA	CASGSGLSSTDTQYF
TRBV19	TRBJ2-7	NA	CASSPGGRQSYEQYF
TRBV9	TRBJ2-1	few	CASSGTMNNEQFF
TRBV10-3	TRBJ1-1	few	CAIRGQGAPEAFF
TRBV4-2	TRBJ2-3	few	CASSPRRVRDTQYF
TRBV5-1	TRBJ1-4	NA	CASSGGSKPPTNEKLFF
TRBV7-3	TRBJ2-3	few	CASSSTRSPPDTQYF
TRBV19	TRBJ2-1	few	CASSPRIYNEQFF
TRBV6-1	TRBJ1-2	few	CASSEKQSYGYTF
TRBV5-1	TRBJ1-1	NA	CASSLGQGGTEAFF
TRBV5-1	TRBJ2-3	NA	CASSLNQGMDTQYF
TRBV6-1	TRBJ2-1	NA	CATSLAGYSNEQFF
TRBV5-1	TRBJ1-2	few	CASSIGTGRANYGYTF
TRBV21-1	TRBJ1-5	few	CASSAYQPQHF
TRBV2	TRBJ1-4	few	CASSEDRATNEKLFF